This TCR beta chain was profiled in a study of cytomegalovirus exposure and HLA in healthy donors. Study results and caveats: TCR beta chains associated with HLA were, in a later analysis, more clonally expanded than equally common others. Most TCR sequences were seen very rarely across donors, but some public TCRs occurred in many.

CDR1 and CDR2 from the germline V gene are SGHRS and YFSETQ. The V gene lost 7 bases and the J gene lost 10 bases, with 9 bases spanning the gap. This CDR3 spans 10 amino acids. Donors likely had unrecorded immune exposures despite being nominally healthy when sampled. A word on this clone: The antigen remains unidentified.

Use of 60 Vbeta and 13 Jbeta primers characterized the PCR. Data came from immunoSEQ multiplex PCR; TCRdb stores just in-frame clones and leaves some out. This sample contains about 150,000 clones. The sample comprised PBMCs. The chain carries TRBV5-1 and TRBJ2-1; a possible D gene is TRBD2 (6 bases). This receptor was taken from a man younger than 45 in good health and CMV-seronegative. DNA for the CDR3: TGCGCCAGCGGGGGGAACGAGCAGTTCTTC. Amino acid sequence: CASGGNEQFF.